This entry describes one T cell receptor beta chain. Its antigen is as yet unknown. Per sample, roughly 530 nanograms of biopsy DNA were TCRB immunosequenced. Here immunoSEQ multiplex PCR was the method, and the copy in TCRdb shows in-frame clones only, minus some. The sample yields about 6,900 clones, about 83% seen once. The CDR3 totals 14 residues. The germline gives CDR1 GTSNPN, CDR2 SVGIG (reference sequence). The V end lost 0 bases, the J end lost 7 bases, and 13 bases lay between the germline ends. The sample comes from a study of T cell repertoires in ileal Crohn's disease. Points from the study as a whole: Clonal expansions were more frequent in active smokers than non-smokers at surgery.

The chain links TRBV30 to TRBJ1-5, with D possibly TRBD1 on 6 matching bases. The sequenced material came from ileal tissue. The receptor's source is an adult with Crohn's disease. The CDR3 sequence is CAWSVGGAGQPQHF. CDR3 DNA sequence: TGTGCCTGGAGTGTGGGGGGGGCAGGACAGCCCCAGCATTTT. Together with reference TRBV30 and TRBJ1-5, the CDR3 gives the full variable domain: SQTIHQWPATLVQPVGSPLSLECTVEGTSNPNLYWYRQAAGRGLQLLFYSVGIGQISSEVPQNLSASRPQDRQFILSSKKLLLSDSGFYLCAWSVGGAGQPQHFGDGTRLSIL.